This is a list of T cell receptor beta chains from one sample in a study of T cell responses to AZD1222 COVID-19 vaccine. Sequenced by immunoSEQ multiplex PCR; TCRdb stores in-frame clones only, minus some. Of 140,000 or so clones detected, over 75% appear once; the ten largest clones hold 4.5% to 5.5%. The material sequenced was peripheral blood, taken 28 days after the second dose of the MenACWY control vaccine. The receptors stem from an adult who received the MenACWY meningococcal vaccine as a control. Each CDR3 is given without its conserved first and last residue.

v_call cdr3_aa
TRBV18 ASSPSVGAQAIYNEQF
TRBV5-4 ASSFKRGSDYNEQF
TRBV11-2 ASSPGWGLETEAF
TRBV27 ASSRGKEYTQY
TRBV5-6 ASSSRLGGDTGELF
TRBV6-1 ASSEAGARQETQY
TRBV7-9 ASSFGSVNTEAF
TRBV5-1 ASSDGGNSPLH
TRBV10-3 AIGTGTGNSNQPQH
TRBV30 AWNGDSGRQETQY
TRBV5-1 ASSLARGESEAF
TRBV20-1 SASEGANYGYT
TRBV4-2 ASSQEGRGVTNYGYT
TRBV3-1/TRBV3-2 ASSQGGHQPQH
TRBV27 ASSSQAPGQGRYGYT
TRBV5-1 ASSLAPGPYEQY
TRBV12-5 ASGLATGSGELF
TRBV6-4 ASSTDRGGEQY
TRBV4-3 ASSQDRGGDPEAF
TRBV4-2 ASSPFGSGSSYNEQF
TRBV28 ASSTLRTPDGSTNEKLF
TRBV7-9 ASSPTGSNYGYT
TRBV11-1 ASSLAREDEQF
TRBV7-2 ASSSSTGRNTIY
TRBV24-1 ATRVTGGPWENTEAF
TRBV2 ASSSTGEREQY
TRBV10-3 AITPLGGATNYGYT
TRBV7-8 ASSLADTHYGYT
TRBV5-1 ASSLEGAPNTEAF
TRBV7-2 ASSLAGGSYEQY
TRBV28 ASSLFHRVDSYNEQF
TRBV5-6 ASSIRSGPQETQY
TRBV28 ASSFWQSSYNEQF
TRBV11-3 ASSSYGGKQQY
TRBV6-4 ASSGEAGDTDTQY
TRBV7-3 ASSQDRGPGAQY
TRBV5-1 ASSMNLGQANILT